This record looks at one T cell receptor (beta chain) sequence and its context. Its antigen is not identified. Only in-frame clones appear in the TCRdb table, and some are missing; sequencing was by immunoSEQ multiplex PCR. This table has about 1.5 million clones, approximately 98% appearing once. The sample belongs to a study of shared clonotypes between healthy human individuals. The wider study: Used for every donor were three CD4 naive, three CD4 memory, two CD8 naive and one CD8 memory plate.

Study observations and caveats: Rarefaction curves obtained for sorted subsets showed sequencing incomplete despite large depth. Sequencing depth was expected to affect clonotype sharing among donors.

The sample was naive CD4+ T cells sorted from blood. Regarding subset: CD45RA+ positively selected. This receptor was taken from a man aged 25 to 40 in good health.

The CDR3 DNA reads TGTGCCAGCAGTGGTATCTACGAGCAGTACTTC. It translates to CASSGIYEQYF. This rearrangement joins TRBV28 to TRBJ2-7; D remains unclear. Deletions cut 5 bases from V and 3 bases from J, with 5 bases between. CDR1 is MDHEN, CDR2 SYDVKM, per germline. CDR3 length: 11 amino acids.